The rows below give T cell receptor beta chains drawn from one sample of a study of cytomegalovirus exposure and HLA in healthy donors. Clones were read by immunoSEQ multiplex PCR, and TCRdb kept only the in-frame ones, dropping some. The sample lists approximately 140,000 clones; roughly 80% were seen once. The material sequenced was PBMCs. The source of these receptors is a man between 18 and 29 years old in good health and CMV-seronegative. CDR3s include the opening cysteine and the closing phenylalanine or tryptophan. The D gene is left open where the match is weak. A row's size may be missing; if present it is once, few, many or a size class.

size | J | D | V | CDR3 | DNA
once | TRBJ2-3 | TRBD2 | TRBV7-2 | CASSPLAGGVDTQYF | TGTGCCAGCAGCCCACTAGCGGGGGGCGTAGATACGCAGTATTTT
. | TRBJ2-1 | . | TRBV7-6 | CASSLRGGGLDEQFF | TGTGCCAGCAGCTTACGAGGGGGGGGCTTGGATGAGCAGTTCTTC
. | TRBJ2-5 | TRBD1 | TRBV12-5 | CASGLVFGQGNQETQYF | TGTGCTAGTGGTTTGGTTTTCGGACAGGGCAACCAAGAGACCCAGTACTTC
. | TRBJ2-2 | TRBD1 | TRBV12-5 | CASGGQAGNTGELFF | TGTGCTAGTGGCGGACAGGCCGGGAACACCGGGGAGCTGTTTTTT
. | TRBJ1-5 | . | TRBV6-5 | CASSYWAGDQPQHF | TGTGCCAGCAGTTACTGGGCAGGGGATCAGCCCCAGCATTTT
. | TRBJ2-7 | TRBD1 | TRBV7-8 | CASSLATGVGYF | TGTGCCAGCAGCTTAGCGACAGGGGTCGGGTACTTC
. | TRBJ2-2 | TRBD1 | TRBV7-2 | CASSLAQGLVAGELFF | TGTGCCAGCAGCTTAGCACAGGGGCTCGTTGCCGGGGAGCTGTTTTTT
. | TRBJ2-7 | . | TRBV2 | CASAWRGTSDSYEQYF | TGTGCCAGCGCCTGGAGAGGGACATCAGACTCCTACGAGCAGTACTTC
. | TRBJ2-7 | . | TRBV10-3 | CAIKESQAYEQYF | TGTGCCATCAAAGAGAGTCAAGCCTACGAGCAGTACTTC
. | TRBJ2-1 | TRBD2 | TRBV6-5 | CASSDSSGGLNEQFF | TGTGCCAGCAGTGACTCCAGCGGGGGGCTGAATGAGCAGTTCTTC
. | TRBJ1-2 | . | TRBV30 | CAWNRVSHGYTF | TGTGCCTGGAACAGGGTTTCTCATGGCTACACCTTC
. | TRBJ2-7 | TRBD2 | TRBV7-9 | CASSSGLATVREQYF | TGTGCCAGCAGCTCCGGACTAGCTACCGTGAGGGAGCAGTACTTC
. | TRBJ1-6 | . | TRBV13 | CASSLRVGNSPLHF | TGTGCCAGCAGCTTACGGGTTGGTAATTCACCCCTCCACTTT
. | TRBJ2-1 | . | TRBV19 | CASSLSGHPYNEQFF | TGTGCCAGTAGTCTCTCTGGACATCCCTACAATGAGCAGTTCTTC
. | TRBJ2-6 | . | TRBV9 | CASSGGAGANVLTF | TGTGCCAGCAGCGGGGGGGCTGGGGCCAACGTCCTGACTTTC
. | TRBJ2-7 | . | TRBV30 | CAGRGIEQYF | TGTGCCGGCCGGGGGATCGAGCAGTACTTC
. | TRBJ1-2 | . | TRBV7-2 | CASSLLSYGYTF | TGTGCCAGCAGCTTATTATCGTATGGCTACACCTTC
once | TRBJ1-2 | . | TRBV12-1 | CASSSGTDQGNYGYTF | TGTGCCAGCAGCTCTGGGACAGATCAGGGTAACTATGGCTACACCTTC
. | TRBJ1-2 | TRBD1 | TRBV19 | CASSSLLGRGIGKGSYTF | TGTGCCAGTAGTTCCCTTCTTGGCAGGGGGATTGGCAAGGGGAGCTACACCTTC
. | TRBJ1-6 | . | TRBV25-1 | CASSESGSYNSPLHF | TGTGCCAGCAGTGAATCGGGGTCCTATAATTCACCCCTCCACTTT
. | TRBJ1-2 | TRBD1 | TRBV11-1 | CASSQTGDKNYGYTF | TGTGCCAGCAGCCAAACAGGGGATAAGAACTATGGCTACACCTTC
. | TRBJ2-7 | TRBD2 | TRBV19 | CASSIAGLATEQYF | TGTGCCAGTAGTATAGCGGGACTAGCGACCGAGCAGTACTTC
. | TRBJ1-2 | . | TRBV2 | CASIVGGTKGYTF | TGTGCCAGCATTGTGGGAGGGACTAAGGGCTACACCTTC
. | TRBJ2-5 | . | TRBV7-8 | CASSLGWVGGETQYF | TGTGCCAGCAGCTTAGGCTGGGTCGGGGGTGAGACCCAGTACTTC